This TCR beta chain was recovered during a study of blood T cell repertoires in COVID-19 (dated by TCRdb to the early 2020s). The study in broad terms: Samples covering the acute and convalescent phases of COVID-19 were provided by collaborators in the United States, Italy and Spain. The prospective study material was composed of cDNA or gDNA derived from T cells, B-cell-depleted T cells, or PBMCs. Where HLA class I and class II types were available, the types were taken from metadata supplied by the sample provider, not from assay-based typing. Sample metadata almost always included a de-identified subject ID, COVID-19 status, age in years and sex. Samples were obtained from the ongoing ImmuneRACE study (first 160 participants) and from over a thousand subjects provided by 6 global collaborators. Deeply sampled blood TCRbeta repertoires from subjects exposed to, actively infected with, or recovered from COVID-19 were included in the dataset. A freely available public database, intended as a resource for researchers studying the immune response to SARS-CoV-2, is where the repertoires were released. Broad study findings and their caveats: The quantity of clinical and demographic metadata differed by source and by participant and was supplied without curation.

In the prospective study, participants were roughly 18 to 100 years old, resided in approximately 22 geographic areas of the United States, and were enrolled through a virtual design. To assign participants to cohorts, the prospective study relied on clinical history that participants themselves reported in a screening survey and a study questionnaire. For ImmuneRACE Cohort 3, a participant was defined as recovered based on two consecutive negative NP/OP PCR tests, clearance by a healthcare professional, or resolution of symptoms. Mobile phlebotomists in the prospective study collected whole blood, serum and a nasopharyngeal or oropharyngeal swab from every participant. Additional blood draws and questionnaires over an approximately two-month period could optionally be provided by prospective study participants. Before DNA extraction, blood samples from the prospective study were shipped at room temperature or frozen.

Per the germline V gene, SGHRS is the CDR1 and YFSETQ is the CDR2. The CDR3 sequence holds 11 residues, the cysteine and phenylalanine included. Left in the record is the CDR3 DNA by itself, 33 bases read in frame from the first base. A distance of 5 bases separates the germline ends of V and J, which lose 5 bases and 5 bases respectively. The immunoSEQ Assay, a bias-controlled multiplex PCR, was used to amplify TCRbeta CDR3 regions from genomic DNA. The paper's data handling went like this. The number of nucleated cells in each sample was estimated from the amplification of reference gene primers within the assay. To quantify the absolute abundance of each unique TCRbeta CDR3 rearrangement, sequence reads were collapsed and filtered. For each sample, productive Simpson clonality was calculated by taking the square root of Simpson's diversity index across productive rearrangements. This is the immuneACCESS table as TCRdb keeps it, with only in-frame sequences that have V and J called. A part of the clones is gone; compared with another copy, unresolved V genes explain less than half, and the rest is unexplained. V, J and clone size were drawn from that table, and D and trimming were deduced from the DNA. Here the sample has about 380,000 clones; approximately 84% occur a single time. The ten largest make up 2.5% to 3.5% of the sample.

In its sample, this clone was seen once. The antigen it recognizes is unknown. No much larger clone is present one base from it, and per-base qualities are unavailable. The chain is encoded by TRBV5-1 joined to TRBJ2-1, with the D gene too uncertain to name. Source material: PBMCs or T cells enriched from blood (not recorded which). The clonotype originates from a woman between 25 and 40 years old who had recovered from COVID-19. The CDR3 amino acid sequence is: CASRANNEQFF. The DNA reads TGCGCCAGCAGGGCAAACAATGAGCAGTTCTTC.